These 16 T cell receptor beta chains share one sample of origin, sequenced in a study of cytomegalovirus exposure and HLA in healthy donors. The primer mix had 60 Vbeta and 13 Jbeta primers. The data were produced by immunoSEQ multiplex PCR, yet TCRdb's version contains in-frame clones alone and is incomplete. Its table records about 40,000 clones. The sample comprised PBMCs. These receptors all come from a man between 40 and 49 years old in good health and CMV-seropositive.

The chain links TRBV10-2 to TRBJ2-7; 14 bases match TRBD2. This CDR3 has 18 residues. Germline CDR1 is WSHSY and CDR2 is SAAADI. V shed 6 bases, J shed 0 bases, and the junction held 10 bases outside the gene matches. CDR3 coding DNA: TGCGCCAGCAGGGAGCAGACTAGCGGGAGGGCCAGCTCCTACGAGCAGTACTTC. Translating it yields CASREQTSGRASSYEQYF.

The chain combines TRBV19 with TRBJ1-4; D is unclear. Germline V lookup: CDR1 LNHDA, CDR2 SQIVND (reference sequence). This CDR3 region has 16 residues. With 3 bases removed from V and 2 bases from J, the gap between germline ends came to 13 bases. The CDR3 DNA sequence: TGTGCCAGTAGTATGGACTTAAAGGGCACTAATGAAAAACTGTTTTTT. Its translation: CASSMDLKGTNEKLFF.

J is TRBJ2-1 and V is TRBV10-3; tentative D call: TRBD1 (6 bases). Germline CDR1 reads ENHRY; CDR2 reads SYGVKD. Trimming removed 6 bases at V and 0 bases at J, with 9 bases between. CDR3 size: 14 residues. The CDR3 DNA is TGTGCCATCAGGGACAGAAGCTCCTACAATGAGCAGTTCTTC. Translation gives CAIRDRSSYNEQFF.

The chain uses TRBV30 and TRBJ2-1, with 10 positions matching TRBD2. Trimming took 1 base from V and 7 from J; bases not matched to a gene: 7. This CDR3 has 15 amino acids. The germline V gene encodes CDR1 GTSNPN and CDR2 SVGIG (reference sequence). As DNA, the CDR3 is TGTGCCTGGAGTGCCGGGACTAGCGATATTAATGAGCAGTTCTTC. It is translated as CAWSAGTSDINEQFF.

The V call is TRBV7-3, the J call TRBJ2-3; 10 bases line up with TRBD2. Trimming cost V 5 bases and J 5 bases; bases outside gene matches: 10. This CDR3 region has 16 residues. Germline V gene data show CDR1 as SGHTA and CDR2 as FQGTGA. In nucleotides, the CDR3 is TGTGCCAGCAGCGCCGCACCGGGACTAGCGAGAGATACGCAGTATTTT. As protein: CASSAAPGLARDTQYF.

The chain combines TRBV5-4 with TRBJ2-1, with 9 bases matching TRBD2. The CDR3 is 17 amino acids. V was clipped by 7 bases and J by 3 bases; unmatched bases: 14. Per germline, CDR1 SGHNT and CDR2 YYREEE (reference sequence). CDR3 nucleotides: TGTGCCAGCCACTCCCCCTTAGCGGGAGTGGGCTACAATGAGCAGTTCTTC. Its translation is CASHSPLAGVGYNEQFF.

The chain carries TRBV10-3 and TRBJ2-5; 14 bases map to TRBD2. The CDR3 covers 16 residues. Germline CDR1 reads ENHRY; CDR2 reads SYGVKD. The V gene end was trimmed by 6 bases and the J gene end by 3 bases; junction bases not matched to a gene: 6. As DNA, the CDR3 is TGTGCCATCAGGGGGGGACTAGCGGGAGAGGAAGAGACCCAGTACTTC. Translation: CAIRGGLAGEEETQYF.

The chain carries TRBV9 and TRBJ1-1; D is uncertain. Trimming removed 4 bases from V and 0 bases from J, with 10 bases in between. This CDR3 contains 14 residues. Germline V CDR1 and CDR2: SGDLS, YYNGEE. CDR3 DNA sequence: TGTGCCAGCAGCAAAGGCAGGATGAACACTGAAGCTTTCTTT. Residues: CASSKGRMNTEAFF.

On this clone: At one of its ends the junction is not consistent with the germline gene, which may arise from a read error. The rearrangement joins TRBV7-9 to TRBJ2-7; no clear D gene. The CDR3 runs to 12 residues. The V gene's germline CDR1 is SEHNR and CDR2 FQNEAQ (reference sequence). The CDR3 DNA is TGTGCCAGCAGCTTAGAACTTACGCTTCCCTTCTTC. Its translation: CASSLELTLPFF.

The chain combines TRBV5-6 with TRBJ2-5; perhaps TRBD2 as D (6 bases). The J call could be wrong; TRBJ2-7 is a better fit for the DNA end. CDR3 length: 15 residues. Germline CDR1 SGHDT, CDR2 YYEEEE. The CDR3 loop reads CASSDSTGSPYEQYF. CDR3 in DNA: TGTGCCAGCAGCGATTCAACCGGGAGCCCCTACGAGCAGTACTTC.

The CDR3 region is CASSLGQSYNTF. Written as DNA, the CDR3 is TGTGCCAGTAGTCTTGGACAGTCGTACAACACCTTC. This chain connects TRBV19 to TRBJ1-2, with a weak D call TRBD1 (6 bases). The V end lost 5 bases, the J end lost 12 bases, and 16 bases lay between the germline ends. Germline loops: CDR1 LNHDA, CDR2 SQIVND (reference sequence). This CDR3 has 12 amino acids.

This sequence joins TRBV11-2 and TRBJ2-2; TRBD2 matches 12 bases. V shed 11 bases, J shed 5 bases, and the junction held 3 bases outside the gene matches. The germline V gene has CDR1 SGHAT and CDR2 FQNNGV. The CDR3 runs to 13 residues. Written as DNA, the CDR3 is TGTGCCTGGACTAGCGGGACGACCGGGGAGCTGTTTTTT. Translating gives CAWTSGTTGELFF.

The chain is built from TRBV27 and TRBJ2-7, with a weak D call TRBD2 (7 bases). The germline CDR1 and CDR2 sequences are MNHEY and SMNVEV (reference sequence). The V end was cut by 3 bases, the J end by 3 bases, with 12 bases between. The CDR3 runs 14 residues. The CDR3 spells CASSFGGRGYEQYF. The DNA of the CDR3 is TGTGCCAGCAGTTTCGGGGGGCGGGGCTACGAGCAGTACTTC.

The chain employs TRBV5-6 and TRBJ2-2, with D hard to call. V was shortened by 4 bases and J by 7 bases, with 14 bases between the two germline ends. Germline CDR1 SGHDT, CDR2 YYEEEE. CDR3 length: 14 residues. The CDR3 here is CASSIRLPSGELFF. CDR3 bases: TGTGCCAGCAGCATCCGACTCCCAAGCGGGGAGCTGTTTTTT.

This chain uses TRBV6-1 with TRBJ1-5; 8 bases match TRBD1. Germline trimming cut 1 base from V and 9 bases from J; bases unmatched to any gene: 8. The CDR3 sequence is 15 residues long. Germline CDR1 and CDR2: MNHNS and SASEGT. CDR3 DNA sequence: TGTGCCAGCAGTGAAGGACGGACCGGGACAGGGCCCCAGCATTTT. Encoded protein: CASSEGRTGTGPQHF.

CDR3 protein: CASSYTQQGFQETQYF. CDR3 coding DNA: TGTGCCAGTAGTTACACACAACAGGGCTTCCAAGAGACCCAGTACTTC. J is TRBJ2-5 and V is TRBV19; D is perhaps TRBD1 (6 bases). The V gene lost 5 bases and the J gene lost 1 base, with 17 bases spanning the gap. This CDR3 region has 16 residues. Germline V CDR1 and CDR2: LNHDA, SQIVND (reference sequence).